A selection of T cell receptor beta chains follows, all from one sample in a study of cytomegalovirus exposure and HLA in healthy donors. Generated by immunoSEQ multiplex PCR, the TCRdb table keeps only in-frame clones and is missing some. The table has around 150,000 clones, around 72% seen once; the top ten hold roughly 2%. Sequenced input: PBMCs. Every receptor here comes from a man between 40 and 49 years old in good health and CMV-seronegative. Each CDR3 is given with its conserved first and last residue. D genes are given only for firm matches. The listing skips clone size in some rows; elsewhere it reads once, few, many or a size class.

clone_size: -; j_call: TRBJ2-3; d_call: TRBD1; v_call: TRBV18; cdr3_nt: TGTGCCAGCTCACCTACAGGGGGACCAGATACGCAGTATTTT; cdr3_aa: CASSPTGGPDTQYF
clone_size: few; j_call: TRBJ1-3; d_call: -; v_call: TRBV30; cdr3_nt: TGTGCCTGGAGTGTACCCACCCGAGGACAGCCTGGAAACACCATATATTTT; cdr3_aa: CAWSVPTRGQPGNTIYF
clone_size: -; j_call: TRBJ2-7; d_call: TRBD1; v_call: TRBV6-1; cdr3_nt: TGTGCCAGCAGTGAACTGACTGGGACAGGGGCCTACGAGCAGTACTTC; cdr3_aa: CASSELTGTGAYEQYF
clone_size: once; j_call: TRBJ2-1; d_call: -; v_call: TRBV6-1; cdr3_nt: TGTGCCAGCAGTGAGGGGACAATTTACAATGAGCAGTTCTTC; cdr3_aa: CASSEGTIYNEQFF
clone_size: -; j_call: TRBJ2-1; d_call: -; v_call: TRBV11-3; cdr3_nt: TGTGCCAGCAGCCCTGGACAGTCAGAGCAGTTCTTC; cdr3_aa: CASSPGQSEQFF
clone_size: -; j_call: TRBJ1-1; d_call: -; v_call: TRBV15; cdr3_nt: TGTGCCACCAGCTCTACCCGCATCGGGGTGATTGAAGCTTTCTTT; cdr3_aa: CATSSTRIGVIEAFF
clone_size: -; j_call: TRBJ2-5; d_call: -; v_call: TRBV18; cdr3_nt: TGTGCCAGCTCAATAGCGTCTGGGGAGACCCAGTACTTC; cdr3_aa: CASSIASGETQYF
clone_size: -; j_call: TRBJ2-7; d_call: -; v_call: TRBV9; cdr3_nt: TGTGCCAGCAGCGTAGGAGGCGCAACCTACGAGCAGTACTTC; cdr3_aa: CASSVGGATYEQYF
clone_size: -; j_call: TRBJ2-7; d_call: -; v_call: TRBV9; cdr3_nt: TGTGCCAGCAGCGTGAACCGGGGCGGGACCTACGAGCAGTACTTC; cdr3_aa: CASSVNRGGTYEQYF
clone_size: -; j_call: TRBJ2-3; d_call: TRBD1; v_call: TRBV5-6; cdr3_nt: TGTGCCAGCAGCCCAGGGACAGGGAGCACAGATACGCAGTATTTT; cdr3_aa: CASSPGTGSTDTQYF
clone_size: -; j_call: TRBJ1-1; d_call: -; v_call: TRBV18; cdr3_nt: TGTGCCAGCTCACCTCCCAGGGAGAACACTGAAGCTTTCTTT; cdr3_aa: CASSPPRENTEAFF
clone_size: -; j_call: TRBJ2-7; d_call: -; v_call: TRBV5-5; cdr3_nt: TGTGCCAGCAGTGGGACATGGGACGAGCAGTACTTC; cdr3_aa: CASSGTWDEQYF
clone_size: few; j_call: TRBJ2-7; d_call: TRBD1; v_call: TRBV18; cdr3_nt: TGTGCCAGCTCTTCATCCCTCTTCGGACAGGGAGCGCCCTACGAGCAGTACTTC; cdr3_aa: CASSSSLFGQGAPYEQYF